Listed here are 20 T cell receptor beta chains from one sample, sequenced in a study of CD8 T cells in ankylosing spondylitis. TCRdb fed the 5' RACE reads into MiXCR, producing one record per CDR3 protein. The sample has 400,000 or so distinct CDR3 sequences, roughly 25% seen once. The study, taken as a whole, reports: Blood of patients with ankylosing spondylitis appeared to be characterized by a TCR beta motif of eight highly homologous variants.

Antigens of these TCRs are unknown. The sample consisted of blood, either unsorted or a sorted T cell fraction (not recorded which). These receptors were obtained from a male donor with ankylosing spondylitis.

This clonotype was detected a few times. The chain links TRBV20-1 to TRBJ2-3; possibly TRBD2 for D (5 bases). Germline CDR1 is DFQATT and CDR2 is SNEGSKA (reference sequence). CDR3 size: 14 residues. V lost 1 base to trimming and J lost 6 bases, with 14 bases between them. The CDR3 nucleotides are TGCAGTGCTAGAGGACCAGCGGTGTGGGATACGCAGTATTTT. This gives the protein CSARGPAVWDTQYF.

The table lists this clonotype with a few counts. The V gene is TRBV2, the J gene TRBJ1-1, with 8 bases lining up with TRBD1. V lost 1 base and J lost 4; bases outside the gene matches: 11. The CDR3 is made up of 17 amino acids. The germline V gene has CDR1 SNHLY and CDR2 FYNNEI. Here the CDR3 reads CASSEVTGQVQGTEAFF. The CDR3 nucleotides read TGTGCCAGCAGTGAAGTAACGGGACAGGTCCAAGGCACTGAAGCTTTCTTT.

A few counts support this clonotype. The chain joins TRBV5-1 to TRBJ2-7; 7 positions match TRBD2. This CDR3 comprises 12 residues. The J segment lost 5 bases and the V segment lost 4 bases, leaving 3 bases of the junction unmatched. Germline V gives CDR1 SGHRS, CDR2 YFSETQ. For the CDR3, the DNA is TGCGCCAGCAGCGGGAGGGGAAACGAGCAGTACTTC. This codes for CASSGRGNEQYF.

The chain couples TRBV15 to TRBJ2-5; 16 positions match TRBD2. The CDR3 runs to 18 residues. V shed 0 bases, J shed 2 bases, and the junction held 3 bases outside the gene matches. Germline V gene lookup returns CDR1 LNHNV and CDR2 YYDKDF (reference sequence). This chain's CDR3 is CATSREGLAGGPQETQYF. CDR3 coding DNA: TGTGCCACCAGCAGAGAGGGACTAGCGGGAGGGCCACAAGAGACCCAGTACTTC.

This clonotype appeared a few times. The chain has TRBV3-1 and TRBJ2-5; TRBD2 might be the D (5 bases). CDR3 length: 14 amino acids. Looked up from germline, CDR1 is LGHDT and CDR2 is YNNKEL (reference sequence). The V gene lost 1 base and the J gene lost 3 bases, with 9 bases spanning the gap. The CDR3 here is CASSQGRAKETQYF. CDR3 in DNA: TGTGCCAGCAGCCAAGGGCGGGCGAAAGAGACCCAGTACTTC.

CDR3 sequence reads: CASRFGTVSTDTQYF. The CDR3 DNA reads TGTGCCAGCAGATTCGGGACGGTTAGCACAGATACGCAGTATTTT. The rearrangement links TRBV27 to TRBJ2-3, with D perhaps given as TRBD1 or TRBD2 (5 bases each). V shed 6 bases and J shed 0 bases, with 13 bases lying between them. The CDR3 loop spans 15 amino acids. Per the germline V gene, CDR1 is MNHEY and CDR2 is SMNVEV (reference sequence).

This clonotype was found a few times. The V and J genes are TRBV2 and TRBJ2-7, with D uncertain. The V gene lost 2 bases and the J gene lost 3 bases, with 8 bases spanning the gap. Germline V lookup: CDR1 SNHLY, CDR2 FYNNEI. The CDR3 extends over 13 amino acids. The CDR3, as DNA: TGTGCCAGCAGTGAAACCACCTACTACGAGCAGTACTTC. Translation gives CASSETTYYEQYF.

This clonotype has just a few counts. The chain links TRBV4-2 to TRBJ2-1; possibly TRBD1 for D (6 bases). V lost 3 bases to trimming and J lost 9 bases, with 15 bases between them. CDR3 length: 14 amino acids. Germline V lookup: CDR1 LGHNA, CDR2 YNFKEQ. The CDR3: CASSQRAGVGEQFF. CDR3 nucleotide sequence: TGTGCCAGCAGCCAGAGGGCAGGGGTTGGTGAGCAGTTCTTC.

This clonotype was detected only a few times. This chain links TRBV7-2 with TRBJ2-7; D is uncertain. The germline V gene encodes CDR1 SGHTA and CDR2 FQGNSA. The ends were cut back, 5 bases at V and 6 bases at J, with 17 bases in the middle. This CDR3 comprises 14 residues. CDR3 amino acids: CASSGNYGLGEQYF. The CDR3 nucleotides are TGTGCCAGCAGCGGAAACTATGGGCTGGGCGAGCAGTACTTC.

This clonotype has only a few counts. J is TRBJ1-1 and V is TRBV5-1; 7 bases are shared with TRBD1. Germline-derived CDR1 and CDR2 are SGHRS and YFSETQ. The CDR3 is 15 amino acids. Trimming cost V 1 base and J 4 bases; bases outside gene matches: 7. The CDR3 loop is CASSLPRQGGTEAFF. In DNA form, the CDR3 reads TGCGCCAGCAGCTTGCCCCGACAGGGAGGCACTGAAGCTTTCTTT.

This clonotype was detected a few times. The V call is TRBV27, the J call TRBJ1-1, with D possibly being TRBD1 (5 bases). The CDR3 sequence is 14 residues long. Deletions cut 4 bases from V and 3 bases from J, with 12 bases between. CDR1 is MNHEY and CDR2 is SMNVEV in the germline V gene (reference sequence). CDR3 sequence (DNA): TGTGCCAGCAGTTCGGACATGGGGGACACTGAAGCTTTCTTT. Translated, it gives CASSSDMGDTEAFF.

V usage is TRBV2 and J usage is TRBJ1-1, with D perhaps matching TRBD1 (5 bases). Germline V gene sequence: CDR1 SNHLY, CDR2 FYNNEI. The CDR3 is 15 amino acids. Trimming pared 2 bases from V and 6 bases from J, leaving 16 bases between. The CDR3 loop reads CASSEKRTGVAEAFF. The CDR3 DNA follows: TGTGCCAGCAGTGAAAAGAGGACGGGGGTGGCTGAAGCTTTCTTT.

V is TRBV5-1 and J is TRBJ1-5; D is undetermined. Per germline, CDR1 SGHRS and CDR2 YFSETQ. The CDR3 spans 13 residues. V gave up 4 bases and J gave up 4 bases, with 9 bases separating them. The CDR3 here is CASSPGENQPQHF. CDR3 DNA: TGCGCCAGCAGCCCAGGTGAGAATCAGCCCCAGCATTTT.

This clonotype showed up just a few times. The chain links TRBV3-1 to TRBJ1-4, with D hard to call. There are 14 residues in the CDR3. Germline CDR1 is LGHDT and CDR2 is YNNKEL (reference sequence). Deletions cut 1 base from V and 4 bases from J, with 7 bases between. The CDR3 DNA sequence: TGTGCCAGCAGCCAAGGTGGAATTAATGAAAAACTGTTTTTT. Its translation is CASSQGGINEKLFF. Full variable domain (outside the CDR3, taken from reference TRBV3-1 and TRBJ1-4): DTAVSQTPKYLVTQMGNDKSIKCEQNLGHDTMYWYKQDSKKFLKIMFSYNNKELIINETVPNRFSPKSPDKAHLNLHINSLELGDSAVYFCASSQGGINEKLFFGSGTQLSVL.

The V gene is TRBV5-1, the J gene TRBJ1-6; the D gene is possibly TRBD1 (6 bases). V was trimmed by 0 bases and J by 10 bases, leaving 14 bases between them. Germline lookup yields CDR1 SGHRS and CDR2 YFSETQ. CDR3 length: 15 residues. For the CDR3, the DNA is TGCGCCAGCAGCTTGGCCGAACAGGGTGGCTCACCCCTCCACTTT. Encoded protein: CASSLAEQGGSPLHF.

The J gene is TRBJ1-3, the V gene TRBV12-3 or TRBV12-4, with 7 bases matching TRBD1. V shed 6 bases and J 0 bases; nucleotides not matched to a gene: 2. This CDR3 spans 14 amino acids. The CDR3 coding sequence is TGTGCCAGCAGAGGGACAGCCTCTGGAAACACCATATATTTT. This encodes CASRGTASGNTIYF.

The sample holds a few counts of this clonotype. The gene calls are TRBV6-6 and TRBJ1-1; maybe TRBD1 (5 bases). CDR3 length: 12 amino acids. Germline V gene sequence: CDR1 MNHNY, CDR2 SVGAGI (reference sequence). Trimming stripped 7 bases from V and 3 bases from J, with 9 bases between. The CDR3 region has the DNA TGTGCCAGCAAAATGGGGGACACTGAAGCTTTCTTT. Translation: CASKMGDTEAFF.

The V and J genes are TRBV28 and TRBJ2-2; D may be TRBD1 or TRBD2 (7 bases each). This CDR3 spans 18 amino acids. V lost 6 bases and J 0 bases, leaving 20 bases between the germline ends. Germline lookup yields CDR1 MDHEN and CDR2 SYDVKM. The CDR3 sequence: CASRPNPGGDSNTGELFF. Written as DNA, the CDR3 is TGTGCCAGCAGACCGAATCCAGGGGGGGATTCGAACACCGGGGAGCTGTTTTTT.

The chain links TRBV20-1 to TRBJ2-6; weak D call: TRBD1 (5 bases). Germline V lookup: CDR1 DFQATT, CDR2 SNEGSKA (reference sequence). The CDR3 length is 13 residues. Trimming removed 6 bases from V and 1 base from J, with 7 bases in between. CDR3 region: CSAYRSGANVLTF. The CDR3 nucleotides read TGCAGTGCCTACAGGTCTGGGGCCAACGTCCTGACTTTC.

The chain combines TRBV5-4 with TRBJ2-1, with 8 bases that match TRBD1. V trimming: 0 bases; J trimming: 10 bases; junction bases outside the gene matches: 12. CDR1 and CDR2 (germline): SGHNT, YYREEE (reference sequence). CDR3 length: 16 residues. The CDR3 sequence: CASSLVGDRTHREQFF. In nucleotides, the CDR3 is TGTGCCAGCAGCTTGGTTGGGGACAGGACACACAGGGAGCAGTTCTTC.